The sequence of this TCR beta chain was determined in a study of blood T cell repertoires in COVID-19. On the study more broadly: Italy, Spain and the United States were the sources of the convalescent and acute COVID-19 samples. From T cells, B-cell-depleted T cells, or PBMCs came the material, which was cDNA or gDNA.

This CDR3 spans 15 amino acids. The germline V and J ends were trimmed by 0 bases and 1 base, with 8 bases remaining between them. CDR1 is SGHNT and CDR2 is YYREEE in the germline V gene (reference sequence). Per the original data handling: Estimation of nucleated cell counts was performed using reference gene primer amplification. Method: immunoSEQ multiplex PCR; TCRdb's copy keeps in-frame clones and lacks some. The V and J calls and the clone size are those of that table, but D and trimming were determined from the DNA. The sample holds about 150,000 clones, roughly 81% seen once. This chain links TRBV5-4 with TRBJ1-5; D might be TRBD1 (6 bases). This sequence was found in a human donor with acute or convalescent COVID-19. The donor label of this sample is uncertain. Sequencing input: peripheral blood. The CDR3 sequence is CASSLGRGSNQPQHF. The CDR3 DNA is TGTGCCAGCAGCTTGGGCAGGGGCAGCAATCAGCCCCAGCATTTT.